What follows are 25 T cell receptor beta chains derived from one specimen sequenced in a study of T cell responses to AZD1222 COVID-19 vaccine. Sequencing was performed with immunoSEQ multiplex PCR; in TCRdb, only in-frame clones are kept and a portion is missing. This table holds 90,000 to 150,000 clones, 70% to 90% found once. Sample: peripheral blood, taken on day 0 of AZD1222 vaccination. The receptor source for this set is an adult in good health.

This CDR3 is CASSQDERGGAFEQYF. CDR3 nucleotides: TGTGCCAGCAGCCAAGACGAACGCGGGGGGGCGTTCGAGCAGTACTTC. This rearrangement joins TRBV4-2 to TRBJ2-7; 9 nucleotides line up with TRBD2. Trimming at V came to 0 bases and at J to 6 bases, leaving 9 bases not matched to a gene. The V gene's germline CDR1 is LGHNA and CDR2 YNFKEQ. The CDR3 has 16 residues.

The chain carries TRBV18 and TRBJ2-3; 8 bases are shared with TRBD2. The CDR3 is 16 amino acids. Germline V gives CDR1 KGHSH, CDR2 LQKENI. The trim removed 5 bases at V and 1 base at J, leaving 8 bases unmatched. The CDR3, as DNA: TGTGCCAGCTCAGCAAAACGGGGGGGACGCACAGATACGCAGTATTTT. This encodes CASSAKRGGRTDTQYF.

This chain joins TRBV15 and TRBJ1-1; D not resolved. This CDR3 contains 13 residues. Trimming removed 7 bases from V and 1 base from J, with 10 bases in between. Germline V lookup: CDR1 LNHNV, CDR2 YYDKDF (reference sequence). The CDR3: CATKQGENTEAFF. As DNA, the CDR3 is TGTGCCACCAAACAAGGAGAGAACACTGAAGCTTTCTTT. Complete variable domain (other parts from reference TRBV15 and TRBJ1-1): DAMVIQNPRYQVTQFGKPVTLSCSQTLNHNVMYWYQQKSSQAPKLLFHYYDKDFNNEADTPDNFQSRRPNTSFCFLDIRSPGLGDTAMYLCATKQGENTEAFFGQGTRLTVV.

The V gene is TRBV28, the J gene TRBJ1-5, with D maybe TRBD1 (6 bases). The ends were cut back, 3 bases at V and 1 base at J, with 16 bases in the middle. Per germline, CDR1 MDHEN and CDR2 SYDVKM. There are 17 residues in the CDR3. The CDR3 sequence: CASSFPDRRSSNQPQHF. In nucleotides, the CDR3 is TGTGCCAGCAGTTTCCCGGACAGACGGTCGAGCAATCAGCCCCAGCATTTT.

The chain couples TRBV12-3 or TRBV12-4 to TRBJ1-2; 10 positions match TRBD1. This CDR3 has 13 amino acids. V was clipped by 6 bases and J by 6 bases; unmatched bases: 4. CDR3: CASRMGTGDGYTF. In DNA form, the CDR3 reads TGTGCCAGCAGGATGGGGACAGGGGATGGCTACACCTTC.

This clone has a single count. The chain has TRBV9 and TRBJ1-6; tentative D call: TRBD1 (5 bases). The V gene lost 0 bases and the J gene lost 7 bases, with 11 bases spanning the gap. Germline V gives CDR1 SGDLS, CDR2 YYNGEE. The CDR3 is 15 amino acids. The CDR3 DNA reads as TGTGCCAGCAGCGTAGGAGAGGGGAAAAATTCACCCCTCCACTTT. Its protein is CASSVGEGKNSPLHF.

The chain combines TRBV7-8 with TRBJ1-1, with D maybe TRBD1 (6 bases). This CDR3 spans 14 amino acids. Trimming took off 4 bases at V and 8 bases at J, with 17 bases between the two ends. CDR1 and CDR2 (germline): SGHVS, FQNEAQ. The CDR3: CASSSSPGHREAFF. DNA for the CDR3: TGTGCCAGCAGCTCCTCTCCGGGACACCGGGAAGCTTTCTTT.

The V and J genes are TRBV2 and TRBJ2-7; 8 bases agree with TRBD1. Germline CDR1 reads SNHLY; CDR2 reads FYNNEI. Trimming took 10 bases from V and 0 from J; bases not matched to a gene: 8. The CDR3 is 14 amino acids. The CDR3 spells CATRTGRSSYEQYF. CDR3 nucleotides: TGTGCCACAAGGACAGGGCGAAGCTCCTACGAGCAGTACTTC.

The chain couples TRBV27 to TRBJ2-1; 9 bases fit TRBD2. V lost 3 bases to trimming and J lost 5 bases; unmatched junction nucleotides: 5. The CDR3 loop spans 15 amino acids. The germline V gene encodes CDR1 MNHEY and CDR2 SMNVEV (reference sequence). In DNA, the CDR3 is TGTGCCAGCAGTTTTTTAGCGGGGGAACACAATGAGCAGTTCTTC. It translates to CASSFLAGEHNEQFF.

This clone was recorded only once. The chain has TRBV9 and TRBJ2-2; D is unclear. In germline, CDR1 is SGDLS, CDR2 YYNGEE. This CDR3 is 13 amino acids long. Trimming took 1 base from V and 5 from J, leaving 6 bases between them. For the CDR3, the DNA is TGTGCCAGCAGCGTATCTGCAACCGGGGAGCTGTTTTTT. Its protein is CASSVSATGELFF.

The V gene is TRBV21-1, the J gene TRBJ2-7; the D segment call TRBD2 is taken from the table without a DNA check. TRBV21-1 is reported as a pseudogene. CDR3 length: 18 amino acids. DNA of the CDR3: TGTGCCAGCAGGAAGTGGACTAGCGGGGGGGCGTTGTATGACGAGCAGTACTTC. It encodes CASRKWTSGGALYDEQYF.

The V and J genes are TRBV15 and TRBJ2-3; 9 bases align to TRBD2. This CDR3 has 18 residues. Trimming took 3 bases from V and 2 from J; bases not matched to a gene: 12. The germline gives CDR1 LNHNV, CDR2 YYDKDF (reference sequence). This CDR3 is CATSSSVSGGIPTDTQYF. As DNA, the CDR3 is TGTGCCACCAGCAGTAGTGTAAGCGGGGGGATACCCACAGATACGCAGTATTTT.

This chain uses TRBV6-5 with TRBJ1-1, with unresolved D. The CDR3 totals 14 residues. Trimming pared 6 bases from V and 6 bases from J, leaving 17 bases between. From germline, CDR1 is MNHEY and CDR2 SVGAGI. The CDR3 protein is CASSRTLAGAEAFF. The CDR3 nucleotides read TGTGCCAGCAGCCGTACCTTGGCTGGGGCTGAAGCTTTCTTT.

CDR3 nucleotide sequence: TGTGCCAGCAGTGAAGAGGGACTAGCGGGGGCCTATCCATTGTACGAGCAGTACTTC. Translating gives CASSEEGLAGAYPLYEQYF. V usage is TRBV2 and J usage is TRBJ2-7; 14 bases map to TRBD2. J was trimmed by 4 bases and V by 1 base; bases with no gene match: 12. CDR3 size: 19 residues. CDR1 is SNHLY, CDR2 FYNNEI, per germline.

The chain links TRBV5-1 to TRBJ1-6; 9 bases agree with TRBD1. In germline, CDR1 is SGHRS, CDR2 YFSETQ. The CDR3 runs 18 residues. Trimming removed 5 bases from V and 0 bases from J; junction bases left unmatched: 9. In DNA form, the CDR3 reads TGCGCCAGCAGTTCGTTCGACAGGGGGAGCTCCTATAATTCACCCCTCCACTTT. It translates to CASSSFDRGSSYNSPLHF.

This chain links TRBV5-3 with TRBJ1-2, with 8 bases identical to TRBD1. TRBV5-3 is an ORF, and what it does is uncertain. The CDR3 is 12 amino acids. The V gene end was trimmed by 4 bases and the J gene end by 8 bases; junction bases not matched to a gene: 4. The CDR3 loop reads CARSATGAGYTF. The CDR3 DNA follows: TGTGCCAGAAGCGCGACAGGGGCCGGCTACACCTTC.

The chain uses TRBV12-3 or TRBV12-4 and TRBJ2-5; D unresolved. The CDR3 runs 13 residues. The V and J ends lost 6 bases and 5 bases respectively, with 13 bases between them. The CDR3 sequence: CASRPPSEETQYF. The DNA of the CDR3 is TGTGCCAGCAGACCCCCTAGTGAGGAGACCCAGTACTTC.

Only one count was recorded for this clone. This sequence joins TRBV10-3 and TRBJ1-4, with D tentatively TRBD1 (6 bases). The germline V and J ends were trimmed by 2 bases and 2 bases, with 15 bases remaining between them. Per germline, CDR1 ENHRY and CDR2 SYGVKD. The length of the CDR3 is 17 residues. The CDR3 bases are TGTGCCATCAGTGAGAAACAGGGATCTGGCACTAATGAAAAACTGTTTTTT. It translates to CAISEKQGSGTNEKLFF.

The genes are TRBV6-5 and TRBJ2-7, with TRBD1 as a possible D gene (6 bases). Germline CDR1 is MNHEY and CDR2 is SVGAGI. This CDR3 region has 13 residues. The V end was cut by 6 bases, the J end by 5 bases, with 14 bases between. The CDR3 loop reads CASRQTGSDEQYF. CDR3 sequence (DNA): TGTGCCAGCAGGCAAACAGGGTCGGACGAGCAGTACTTC.

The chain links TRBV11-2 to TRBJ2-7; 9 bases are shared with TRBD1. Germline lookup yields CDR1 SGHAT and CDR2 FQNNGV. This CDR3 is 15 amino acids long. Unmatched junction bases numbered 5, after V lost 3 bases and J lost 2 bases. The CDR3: CASSFSGTGTYEQYF. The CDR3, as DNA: TGTGCCAGCAGCTTCTCCGGGACAGGGACCTACGAGCAGTACTTC.

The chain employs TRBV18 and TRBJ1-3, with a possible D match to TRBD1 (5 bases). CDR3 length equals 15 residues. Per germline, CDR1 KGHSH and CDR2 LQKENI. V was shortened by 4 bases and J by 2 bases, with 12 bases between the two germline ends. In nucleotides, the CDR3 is TGTGCCAGCTCACGCACGACAGAGCCTGGAAACACCATATATTTT. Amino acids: CASSRTTEPGNTIYF.

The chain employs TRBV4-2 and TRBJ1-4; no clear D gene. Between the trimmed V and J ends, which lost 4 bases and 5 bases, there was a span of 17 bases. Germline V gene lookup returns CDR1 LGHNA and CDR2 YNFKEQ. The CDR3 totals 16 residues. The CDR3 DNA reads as TGTGCCAGCAGCCGCTCAACCGGGGTCCTGAATGAAAAACTGTTTTTT. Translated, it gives CASSRSTGVLNEKLFF.

The CDR3, as DNA: TGTGCCAGCAGCTTGTTCGCAGCGAGCAATCAGCCCCAGCATTTT. Encoded protein: CASSLFAASNQPQHF. The chain recombines TRBV5-5 with TRBJ1-5, with D uncertain. Germline V gene sequence: CDR1 SGHKS, CDR2 YYEKEE (reference sequence). The CDR3 has 15 amino acids. V was trimmed by 1 base and J by 1 base, leaving 9 bases between them.

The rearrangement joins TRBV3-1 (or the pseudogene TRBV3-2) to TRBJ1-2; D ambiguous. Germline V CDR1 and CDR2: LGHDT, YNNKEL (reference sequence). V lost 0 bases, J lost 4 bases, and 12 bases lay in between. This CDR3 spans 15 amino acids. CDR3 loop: CASSQDPDDVYGYTF. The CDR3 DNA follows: TGTGCCAGCAGCCAAGATCCGGACGATGTCTATGGCTACACCTTC.

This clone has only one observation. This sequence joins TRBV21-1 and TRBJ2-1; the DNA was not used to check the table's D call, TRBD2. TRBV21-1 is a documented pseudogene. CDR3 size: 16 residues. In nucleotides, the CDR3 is TGTGCCAGCAGCAATCTAGCGGGGATCGTGAACGATGAGCAGTTCTTC. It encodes CASSNLAGIVNDEQFF.